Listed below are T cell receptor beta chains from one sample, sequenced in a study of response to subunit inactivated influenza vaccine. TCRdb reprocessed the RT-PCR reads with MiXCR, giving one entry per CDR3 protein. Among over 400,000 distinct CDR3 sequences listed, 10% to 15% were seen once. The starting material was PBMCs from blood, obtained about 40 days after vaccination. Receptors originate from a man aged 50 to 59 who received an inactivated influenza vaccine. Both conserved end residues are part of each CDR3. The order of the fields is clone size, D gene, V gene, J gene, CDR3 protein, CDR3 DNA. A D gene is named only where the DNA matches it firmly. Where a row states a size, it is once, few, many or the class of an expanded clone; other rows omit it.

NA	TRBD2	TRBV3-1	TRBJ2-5	CASSQERGGATAETQYF	TGTGCCAGCAGCCAAGAGCGCGGGGGGGCGACGGCTGAGACCCAGTACTTC
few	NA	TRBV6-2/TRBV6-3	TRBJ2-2	CASRQQGRTGELFF	TGTGCCAGCAGGCAGCAGGGGCGGACCGGGGAGCTGTTTTTT
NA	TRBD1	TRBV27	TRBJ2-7	CASRSGQGPRSSYEQYF	TGTGCCAGCAGATCGGGACAGGGGCCCCGAAGCTCCTACGAGCAGTACTTC
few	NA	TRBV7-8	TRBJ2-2	CASSLDLTGIAGELFF	TGTGCCAGCAGCTTAGATTTGACAGGAATCGCCGGGGAGCTGTTTTTT
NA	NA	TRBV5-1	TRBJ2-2	CASSLRVANTGELFF	TGCGCCAGCAGCTTGCGGGTCGCGAACACCGGGGAGCTGTTTTTT
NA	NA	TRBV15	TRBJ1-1	CATTIGRGGTEAFF	TGTGCCACCACCATTGGGAGGGGCGGCACTGAAGCTTTCTTT
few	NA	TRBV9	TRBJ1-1	CASSVGRGSGTEAFF	TGTGCCAGCAGCGTAGGGAGGGGGTCGGGGACTGAAGCTTTCTTT
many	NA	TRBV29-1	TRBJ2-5	CSVQEFQETQYF	TGCAGCGTTCAAGAATTTCAAGAGACCCAGTACTTC
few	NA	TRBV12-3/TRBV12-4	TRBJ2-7	CASSPSGHSYEQYF	TGTGCCAGCAGTCCCTCGGGACATTCCTACGAGCAGTACTTC
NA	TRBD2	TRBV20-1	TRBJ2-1	CSARAAGTSGSIHEQFF	TGCAGTGCTAGAGCAGCCGGGACTAGCGGGAGTATCCATGAGCAGTTCTTC
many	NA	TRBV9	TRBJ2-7	CASSVTARAYEQYF	TGTGCCAGCAGCGTAACGGCCAGGGCCTACGAGCAGTACTTC
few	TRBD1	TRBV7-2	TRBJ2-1	CASSPGTGGRGEQFF	TGTGCCAGCAGCCCGGGGACAGGGGGACGCGGTGAGCAGTTCTTC
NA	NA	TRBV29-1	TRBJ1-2	CSVEGDGYTF	TGCAGCGTTGAGGGGGATGGCTACACCTTC
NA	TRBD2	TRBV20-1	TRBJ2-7	CSARGGLTSGRLDEQYF	TGCAGTGCTAGAGGTGGGTTGACTAGCGGGAGACTCGACGAGCAGTACTTC
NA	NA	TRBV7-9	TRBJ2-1	CASSHTKGAPQFF	TGTGCCAGCAGTCACACAAAGGGCGCCCCGCAGTTCTTC
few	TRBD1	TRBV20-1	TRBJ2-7	CSAREDRVGYEQYF	TGCAGTGCTAGAGAGGACAGGGTGGGCTACGAGCAGTACTTC
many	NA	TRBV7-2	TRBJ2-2	CASSDQTHHTGELFF	TGTGCCAGCAGCGACCAGACACACCACACCGGGGAGCTGTTTTTT
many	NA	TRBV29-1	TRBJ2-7	CSVTPGSSYEQYF	TGCAGCGTTACTCCAGGGAGCTCCTACGAGCAGTACTTC
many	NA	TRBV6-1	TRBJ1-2	CASRAGYLYGYTF	TGTGCCAGCAGGGCCGGTTACCTCTATGGCTACACCTTC
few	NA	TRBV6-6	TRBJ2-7	CASSYSLGYEQYF	TGTGCCAGCAGTTACAGTCTGGGGTACGAGCAGTACTTC
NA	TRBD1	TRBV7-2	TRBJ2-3	CASSTPGQGFPYTQYF	TGTGCCAGCAGCACGCCGGGACAGGGTTTTCCTTATACGCAGTATTTT
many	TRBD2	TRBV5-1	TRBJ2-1	CASSLIQAGSVDEQFF	TGCGCCAGCAGCCTCATTCAAGCGGGATCCGTCGATGAGCAGTTCTTC
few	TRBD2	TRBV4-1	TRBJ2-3	CASSLGLAGPEGDTQYF	TGCGCCAGCAGCCTCGGACTAGCGGGCCCCGAGGGAGATACGCAGTATTTT
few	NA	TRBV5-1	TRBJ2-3	CASSPSQGTDTQYF	TGCGCCAGCAGCCCCAGCCAGGGGACAGATACGCAGTATTTT
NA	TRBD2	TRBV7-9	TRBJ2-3	CASSFYLAGVGDTQYF	TGTGCCAGCAGCTTCTACCTAGCGGGGGTGGGAGATACGCAGTATTTT